Below, 15 T cell receptor beta chains from the same sample are listed, as sequenced in a study of HIV-infected patients and healthy controls. The repertoire came from unfractionated whole blood and reflected all unsorted peripheral T cells. About 540 ng RNA was reverse transcribed with alpha and beta constant-region primers. Using multiplexing indices, alpha and beta chain libraries were generated apart by chain-specific third strand synthesis. TCRdb redid the calling of the 5' RACE reads with MiXCR, one entry per CDR3 protein. The sample has more than 15,000 distinct CDR3 sequences; roughly an eighth are singletons. The sequencing sample was made of blood. These receptor sequences come from an adult in good health.

This clonotype was seen at least ten times. CDR3 DNA: TGTGCCAGCAGTGCTAGCGGGGGGGCCTCCAATGAGCAGTTCTTC. This gives the protein CASSASGGASNEQFF. This chain uses TRBV4-2 with TRBJ2-1, with 12 bases identical to TRBD2. The J segment lost 6 bases and the V segment lost 6 bases, leaving 6 bases of the junction unmatched. Looked up from germline, CDR1 is LGHNA and CDR2 is YNFKEQ. The CDR3 runs to 15 residues.

This clonotype was seen a few times. V usage is TRBV6-1 and J usage is TRBJ1-5, with D unclear. The CDR3 consists of 14 residues. V was trimmed by 0 bases and J by 4 bases, leaving 7 bases between them. The germline V gene encodes CDR1 MNHNS and CDR2 SASEGT. CDR3 sequence reads: CASSEAYGNQPQHF. As DNA, the CDR3 is TGTGCCAGCAGTGAAGCGTACGGGAATCAGCCCCAGCATTTT.

This clonotype appeared a few times. The rearrangement uses TRBV9 and TRBJ2-2; the D gene is possibly TRBD1 (5 bases). CDR3 length equals 16 residues. The germline gives CDR1 SGDLS, CDR2 YYNGEE. Trimming stripped 3 bases from V and 0 bases from J, with 12 bases between. CDR3 region: CASSDTGLTNTGELFF. For the CDR3, the DNA is TGTGCCAGCAGCGATACAGGATTAACGAACACCGGGGAGCTGTTTTTT.

This clonotype has ten or more counts. V is TRBV7-2 and J is TRBJ2-2; 8 bases fit TRBD1. Germline V gene lookup returns CDR1 SGHTA and CDR2 FQGNSA. This CDR3 has 15 residues. The trim removed 3 bases at V and 5 bases at J, leaving 5 bases unmatched. The CDR3 protein is CASSFRTGRTGELFF. The CDR3 DNA sequence: TGTGCCAGCAGCTTTAGGACAGGGAGGACCGGGGAGCTGTTTTTT.

The chain carries TRBV28 and TRBJ2-2; D unresolved. CDR1 and CDR2 from the germline V gene are MDHEN and SYDVKM. Trimming took 2 bases from V and 5 from J, leaving 15 bases between them. CDR3 size: 16 residues. The CDR3 bases are TGTGCCAGCAGTTTACCCCTGGACGGACGGACCGGGGAGCTGTTTTTT. It yields the protein CASSLPLDGRTGELFF.

This clonotype appeared many times. The chain joins TRBV5-6 to TRBJ1-5, with a possible D match to TRBD1 (5 bases). V lost 2 bases and J lost 5, with 17 bases in between. CDR1 is SGHDT and CDR2 is YYEEEE in the germline V gene. This CDR3 is 16 amino acids long. The chain's CDR3 is CASSFWAGQVYQPQHF. CDR3 sequence (DNA): TGTGCCAGCAGCTTTTGGGCAGGGCAAGTGTATCAGCCCCAGCATTTT.

This clonotype has just a few counts. The rearrangement uses TRBV29-1 and TRBJ2-1; 10 nucleotides line up with TRBD2. This CDR3 is built from 17 residues. The V gene's germline CDR1 is SQVTM and CDR2 ANQGSEA. The junction had 11 bases not matched to a gene; V was cut back by 6 bases and J by 0 bases. CDR3 in amino acids: CSVSSGGSPSSYNEQFF. CDR3 DNA: TGCAGCGTGAGTAGCGGGGGGTCCCCTAGCTCCTACAATGAGCAGTTCTTC.

In its sample, this clonotype was seen many times. The chain joins TRBV7-9 to TRBJ1-1; D is unclear. The germline gives CDR1 SEHNR, CDR2 FQNEAQ (reference sequence). The V and J ends lost 5 bases and 3 bases respectively, with 22 bases between them. The CDR3 covers 17 residues. The DNA for the CDR3 is TGTGCCAGCAGCCATTCGTACTCCCTGACGGTAGACACTGAAGCTTTCTTT. Amino acid sequence: CASSHSYSLTVDTEAFF.

This clonotype has a count of ten or more. This chain joins TRBV5-1 and TRBJ1-6; 11 bases line up with TRBD1. The CDR3 has 14 amino acids. The germline gives CDR1 SGHRS, CDR2 YFSETQ. With V trimmed by 4 bases and J by 14 bases, 8 bases remained unmatched. DNA of the CDR3: TGCGCCAGCAGCGAAGGACAGGGGGCAGCAACCCTCCACTTT. This translates into CASSEGQGAATLHF.

This clonotype was counted many times. The chain's CDR3 is CASSPTDNQPQHF. CDR3 nucleotides: TGTGCCAGTAGTCCAACAGACAATCAGCCCCAGCATTTT. The chain links TRBV19 to TRBJ1-5, with D unclear. CDR3 length: 13 amino acids. Trimming took 5 bases from V and 3 from J, leaving 8 bases between them. Germline V CDR1 and CDR2: LNHDA, SQIVND (reference sequence).

This clonotype was recorded at least ten times. This chain uses TRBV4-3 with TRBJ1-1; no clear D. The CDR3 sequence is 15 residues long. The V end was cut by 0 bases, the J end by 11 bases, with 19 bases between. Germline V gene data show CDR1 as LGHNA and CDR2 as YSLEER. The CDR3 region has the DNA TGCGCCAGCAGCCAAGATCCTAAGGAGTCAAATGAGGCTTTCTTT. Encoded protein: CASSQDPKESNEAFF.

In its sample, this clonotype ranks as medium-sized (0.01 to 0.1%). This rearrangement joins TRBV5-6 to TRBJ2-1; 7 nucleotides line up with TRBD2. This CDR3 comprises 16 residues. Germline lookup yields CDR1 SGHDT and CDR2 YYEEEE. Losses at the gene ends were 0 bases for V and 5 bases for J; bases not matched to a gene: 8. Here the CDR3 DNA reads TGTGCCAGCAGCTTGGCACTGACTAGCCGTGACAATGAGCAGTTCTTC. Encoded protein: CASSLALTSRDNEQFF. The full variable domain, completed using reference TRBV5-6 and TRBJ2-1, is DAGVTQSPTHLIKTRGQQVTLRCSPKSGHDTVSWYQQALGQGPQFIFQYYEEEERQRGNFPDRFSGHQFPNYSSELNVNALLLGDSALYLCASSLALTSRDNEQFFGPGTRLTVL.

In this sample, this clonotype turned up many times. This chain uses TRBV28 with TRBJ2-3; 7 bases are shared with TRBD2. CDR3 length: 15 amino acids. Germline CDR1 and CDR2: MDHEN and SYDVKM. V was pared by 1 base and J by 2 bases, with 3 bases of the junction left unmatched. As DNA, the CDR3 is TGTGCCAGCAGTTTATTCACTAGCGACACAGATACGCAGTATTTT. This translates into CASSLFTSDTDTQYF.

In this sample, this clonotype turned up many times. The chain has TRBV7-9 and TRBJ2-3; TRBD2 matches 10 bases. Germline V gene data show CDR1 as SEHNR and CDR2 as FQNEAQ (reference sequence). This CDR3 is 17 amino acids long. Germline trimming cut 1 base from V and 5 bases from J; bases unmatched to any gene: 9. The CDR3 spells CASSLGPSGGAGDTQYF. The CDR3 bases are TGTGCCAGCAGCTTAGGTCCAAGCGGGGGGGCCGGAGATACGCAGTATTTT.

This clonotype was detected a few times. V gene TRBV4-3 combines with J gene TRBJ2-1; D is undetermined. V was pared by 1 base and J by 3 bases, with 7 bases between. The CDR3 is 14 amino acids. Germline CDR1 reads LGHNA; CDR2 reads YSLEER. CDR3 in DNA: TGCGCCAGCAGCCAAGCCAGAAGCTACAATGAGCAGTTCTTC. Translated: CASSQARSYNEQFF.